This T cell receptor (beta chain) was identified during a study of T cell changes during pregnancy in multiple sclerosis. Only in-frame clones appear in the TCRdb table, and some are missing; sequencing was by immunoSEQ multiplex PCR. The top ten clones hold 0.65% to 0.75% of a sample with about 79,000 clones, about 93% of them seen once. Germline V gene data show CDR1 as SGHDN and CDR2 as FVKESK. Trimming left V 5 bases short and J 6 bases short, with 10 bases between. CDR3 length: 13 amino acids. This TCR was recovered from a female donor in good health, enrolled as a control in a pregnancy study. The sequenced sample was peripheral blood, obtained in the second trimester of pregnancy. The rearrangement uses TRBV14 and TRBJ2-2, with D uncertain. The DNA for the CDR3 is TGTGCCAGCAGCTCTGCCCGCGCCGGGGAGCTGTTTTTT. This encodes CASSSARAGELFF.